The present T cell receptor beta chain was sequenced within a study of beta chain features in type 1 diabetes. Every bit of the isolated RNA underwent reverse transcription, so sequencing read expressed TCRB transcripts. Data came from immunoSEQ multiplex PCR; TCRdb stores just in-frame clones and leaves some out. Among around 150,000 clones listed, about a tenth were seen once. CDR3 size: 16 residues. From germline, CDR1 is GTSNPN and CDR2 SVGIG (reference sequence). V dropped 1 base and J dropped 0; count of bases not matched to a gene: 8. In the case of this clone: The antigen remains unidentified.

Study-wide findings and caveats: Shortening of TCRB CDR3s, moderate but significant, appeared in all four CD4+ subsets of Type 1 diabetes patients.

Isolation of CD4+ naive, central memory, regulatory and stem cell-like memory cells was achieved by sorting via CD45RO/CCR7/CD25/CD127/CD95/CD27. The genes are TRBV30 and TRBJ2-7, with 8 bases matching TRBD2. The sequence derives from a man aged 25 to 40 with type 1 diabetes. Sequenced: central memory CD4+ T cells from blood. The CDR3 region is CAWSAPGGGSSYEQYF. The CDR3 DNA reads TGTGCCTGGAGTGCGCCGGGAGGGGGGAGCTCCTACGAGCAGTACTTC. Complete variable domain (other parts from reference TRBV30 and TRBJ2-7): SQTIHQWPATLVQPVGSPLSLECTVEGTSNPNLYWYRQAAGRGLQLLFYSVGIGQISSEVPQNLSASRPQDRQFILSSKKLLLSDSGFYLCAWSAPGGGSSYEQYFGPGTRLTVT.